This T cell receptor (beta chain) stems from a study of identical twins. TCRdb fed the 5' RACE reads into MiXCR, producing one record per CDR3 protein. The sample has more than 400,000 distinct CDR3 sequences, nearly 15% seen once. V lost 3 bases, J lost 3 bases, and 2 bases stayed unmatched. Germline V gene data show CDR1 as SGHTA and CDR2 as FQGNSA. The CDR3 extends over 15 amino acids. Another study also made use of these data, one on yellow fever vaccine responses in identical twins.

The V gene is TRBV7-2, the J gene TRBJ2-3; 11 bases are a match to TRBD2. The sample was CD4+ T cells sorted from blood. The sequence came from a woman in her late teens or twenties in good health. CDR3 DNA: TGTGCCAGCAGCTTTTCTAGCGGGGGGACAGATACGCAGTATTTT. Translation gives CASSFSSGGTDTQYF. Based on the CDR3 plus reference TRBV7-2 and TRBJ2-3, the full variable domain is GAGVSQSPSNKVTEKGKDVELRCDPISGHTALYWYRQSLGQGLEFLIYFQGNSAPDKSGLPSDRFSAERTGGSVSTLTIQRTQQEDSAVYLCASSFSSGGTDTQYFGPGTRLTVL.